This T cell receptor (beta chain) was sequenced in a study of neurological immune-mediated disorders. The making of cDNA relied on 5'RACE with 10-nucleotide random UMIs. From the 5' RACE reads, TCRdb called clonotypes with MiXCR, one entry per CDR3 protein. The sample has 30,000 or so distinct CDR3 sequences, more than 14% seen once. This clonotype showed up many times. The antigen is not known. Per germline, CDR1 SGHDN and CDR2 FVKESK. Deletions cut 0 bases from V and 0 bases from J, with 8 bases between. The CDR3 is 15 amino acids. General study findings and limits: No sharing of CDR3 amino acid sequences was observed among expanded clones across subjects, suggesting private repertoires in all groups. The level of TCR clonal expansion was highest in patients with HTLV-1-associated myelopathy and lowest in multiple sclerosis, where it fell below the level seen in healthy controls.

Sequencing was performed on PBMCs. The receptor's source is a man between 65 and 85 years old in good health. The J gene is TRBJ1-1, the V gene TRBV14; D unclear. CDR3 nucleotides: TGTGCCAGCAGCCAAGAGGGCAGCATGAACACTGAAGCTTTCTTT. Translating it yields CASSQEGSMNTEAFF.